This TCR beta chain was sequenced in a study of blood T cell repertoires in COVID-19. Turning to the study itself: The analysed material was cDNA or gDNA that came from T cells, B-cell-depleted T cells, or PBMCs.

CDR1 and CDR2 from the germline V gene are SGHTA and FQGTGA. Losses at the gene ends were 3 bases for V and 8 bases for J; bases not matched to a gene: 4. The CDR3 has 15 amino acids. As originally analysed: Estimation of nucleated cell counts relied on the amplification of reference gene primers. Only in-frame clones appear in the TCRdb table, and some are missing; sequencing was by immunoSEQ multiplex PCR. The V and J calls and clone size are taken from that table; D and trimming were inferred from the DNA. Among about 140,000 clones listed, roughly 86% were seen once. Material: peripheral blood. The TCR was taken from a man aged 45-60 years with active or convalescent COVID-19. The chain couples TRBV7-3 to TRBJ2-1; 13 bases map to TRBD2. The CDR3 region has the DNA TGTGCCAGCAGCTTCTCGACTAGCGGGAGGTATGAGCAGTTCTTC. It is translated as CASSFSTSGRYEQFF.